Listed here are 17 T cell receptor beta chains from one sample, sequenced in a study of T cell responses to AZD1222 COVID-19 vaccine. The method was immunoSEQ multiplex PCR; TCRdb's version includes in-frame clones alone and lacks a portion of them. The data contain about 86,000 clones, 70% to 80% of them singletons. The sequences come from peripheral blood, collected on day 0 of AZD1222 vaccination. These receptors all come from an adult in good health.

This chain joins TRBV9 and TRBJ2-4; weak D call: TRBD2 (6 bases). The CDR3 runs 14 residues. Deletions cut 0 bases from V and 2 bases from J, with 6 bases between. Per germline, CDR1 SGDLS and CDR2 YYNGEE. The CDR3 reads CASSVGDSKNIQYF. The CDR3 coding sequence is TGTGCCAGCAGCGTAGGGGACTCCAAAAACATTCAGTACTTC.

The chain has TRBV4-1 and TRBJ1-3; D gene ambiguous. Trimming cost V 2 bases and J 2 bases, with 13 bases left between them. The CDR3 sequence is 16 residues long. In germline, CDR1 is MGHRA, CDR2 YSYEKL. The CDR3 spells CASSQRTALTGNTIYF. CDR3 bases: TGCGCCAGCAGCCAACGGACGGCACTCACTGGAAACACCATATATTTT.

J is TRBJ2-3 and V is TRBV10-3, with 7 bases aligning to TRBD1. The CDR3 consists of 13 residues. Germline trimming cut 10 bases from V and 3 bases from J; bases unmatched to any gene: 7. CDR1 is ENHRY, CDR2 SYGVKD, per germline. CDR3 loop: CATTGTVTDTQYF. The CDR3 DNA follows: TGTGCCACAACCGGGACAGTGACAGATACGCAGTATTTT.

This clone has just one count. CDR3 nucleotide sequence: TGTGCCAGCAGCTTAGATCAGGGGCGAAGTCAGCCCCAGCATTTT. It yields the protein CASSLDQGRSQPQHF. The V call is TRBV7-8, the J call TRBJ1-5, with a possible D match to TRBD1 (6 bases). The CDR3 covers 15 residues. CDR1 and CDR2 (germline): SGHVS, FQNEAQ. Deletions cut 1 base from V and 6 bases from J, with 13 bases between. The complete variable domain, with remaining parts taken from reference TRBV7-8 and TRBJ1-5, reads GAGVSQSPRYKVAKRGQDVALRCDPISGHVSLFWYQQALGQGPEFLTYFQNEAQLDKSGLPSDRFFAERPEGSVSTLKIQRTQQEDSAVYLCASSLDQGRSQPQHFGDGTRLSIL.

This clone showed up just once. CDR3 loop: CAWSGFTYEQYF. The CDR3 nucleotides read TGTGCCTGGAGCGGGTTTACCTACGAGCAGTACTTC. V and J are TRBV30 and TRBJ2-7; D not certain. Germline CDR1 GTSNPN, CDR2 SVGIG (reference sequence). The germline V and J ends were trimmed by 3 bases and 2 bases, with 8 bases remaining between them. This CDR3 is 12 amino acids long. The entire variable domain, with the rest obtained from reference TRBV30 and TRBJ2-7, is as follows: SQTIHQWPATLVQPVGSPLSLECTVEGTSNPNLYWYRQAAGRGLQLLFYSVGIGQISSEVPQNLSASRPQDRQFILSSKKLLLSDSGFYLCAWSGFTYEQYFGPGTRLTVT.

This clone was observed a single time. This chain joins TRBV20-1 and TRBJ2-1, with D perhaps matching TRBD2 (6 bases). The germline V and J ends were trimmed by 5 bases and 9 bases, with 11 bases remaining between them. Germline V gene sequence: CDR1 DFQATT, CDR2 SNEGSKA (reference sequence). This CDR3 region has 11 residues. CDR3 in DNA: TGCAGTGCTTACCCCGGGAGTGAGCAGTTCTTC. This translates into CSAYPGSEQFF.

The chain carries TRBV27 and TRBJ2-1; D is possibly TRBD1 (6 bases). The CDR3 runs 16 residues. Looked up from germline, CDR1 is MNHEY and CDR2 is SMNVEV (reference sequence). The V end lost 6 bases, the J end lost 0 bases, and 15 bases lay between the germline ends. The CDR3 region is CASRNPQGSSYNEQFF. CDR3 nucleotide sequence: TGTGCCAGCAGGAACCCCCAGGGGAGCTCCTACAATGAGCAGTTCTTC.

This rearrangement joins TRBV7-9 to TRBJ2-3; D is possibly TRBD2 (5 bases). The germline gives CDR1 SEHNR, CDR2 FQNEAQ (reference sequence). V lost 5 bases, J lost 8 bases, and 11 bases lay in between. CDR3 length: 12 amino acids. The CDR3 is CASSQDLVTQYF. For the CDR3, the DNA is TGTGCCAGCAGCCAGGACTTGGTTACGCAGTATTTT.

This clone has just a few counts. The genes are TRBV7-2 and TRBJ2-3; perhaps D is TRBD1 or TRBD2 (6 bases each). Germline V gene data show CDR1 as SGHTA and CDR2 as FQGNSA. V lost 0 bases and J 4 bases, leaving 14 bases between the germline ends. This CDR3 region has 16 residues. This CDR3 reads CASSLAGGGTPDTQYF. The CDR3 coding sequence is TGTGCCAGCAGCTTAGCGGGGGGCGGGACCCCAGATACGCAGTATTTT. Full variable domain (rest looked up from reference TRBV7-2 and TRBJ2-3): GAGVSQSPSNKVTEKGKDVELRCDPISGHTALYWYRQSLGQGLEFLIYFQGNSAPDKSGLPSDRFSAERTGGSVSTLTIQRTQQEDSAVYLCASSLAGGGTPDTQYFGPGTRLTVL.

This chain connects TRBV10-3 to TRBJ1-4; D unclear. The CDR3 extends over 12 amino acids. CDR1 is ENHRY and CDR2 is SYGVKD in the germline V gene. V was trimmed by 0 bases and J by 8 bases, leaving 4 bases between them. Written as DNA, the CDR3 is TGTGCCATCAGTGAGTCGAGGGAAAAACTGTTTTTT. It specifies CAISESREKLFF.

This chain links TRBV7-2 with TRBJ2-7, with D unresolved. V shed 4 bases and J shed 7 bases, with 14 bases lying between them. The germline CDR1 and CDR2 sequences are SGHTA and FQGNSA. The CDR3 is made up of 13 amino acids. The CDR3 region is CASSYMVVGEQYF. The CDR3 bases are TGTGCCAGCAGCTATATGGTGGTAGGGGAGCAGTACTTC.

The genes are TRBV11-2 and TRBJ2-7; 8 bases line up with TRBD2. V shed 5 bases, J shed 1 base, and the junction held 7 bases outside the gene matches. The germline gives CDR1 SGHAT, CDR2 FQNNGV. The CDR3 has 15 residues. The CDR3 loop is CASSQQGLESYEQYF. CDR3 coding DNA: TGTGCCAGCAGCCAACAGGGACTAGAATCCTACGAGCAGTACTTC.

This sequence joins TRBV7-9 and TRBJ1-2; possibly TRBD1 for D (5 bases). CDR3 length: 14 amino acids. CDR1 SEHNR and CDR2 FQNEAQ come from the germline V gene (reference sequence). Trimming took 1 base from V and 7 from J, leaving 13 bases between them. CDR3 protein: CASSLDQGFSGYTF. The DNA for the CDR3 is TGTGCCAGCAGCTTAGATCAGGGATTCTCTGGCTACACCTTC.

The CDR3 loop reads CASSPRGGASTDTQYF. The CDR3 region has the DNA TGTGCCAGCTCACCCCGGGGTGGTGCTAGCACAGATACGCAGTATTTT. The chain links TRBV18 to TRBJ2-3, with D possibly matching TRBD2 (5 bases). Germline CDR1 is KGHSH and CDR2 is LQKENI. The CDR3 extends over 16 amino acids. Trimming removed 3 bases from V and 0 bases from J, with 13 bases in between. The variable domain in full, completed from reference TRBV18 and TRBJ2-3, reads NAGVMQNPRHLVRRRGQEARLRCSPMKGHSHVYWYRQLPEEGLKFMVYLQKENIIDESGMPKERFSAEFPKEGPSILRIQQVVRGDSAAYFCASSPRGGASTDTQYFGPGTRLTVL.

The chain has TRBV6-5 and TRBJ1-3; possible D gene TRBD1, 5 bases. Germline CDR1 is MNHEY and CDR2 is SVGAGI. This CDR3 has 14 residues. Trimming left V 4 bases short and J 3 bases short, with 10 bases between. The CDR3 region is CASSLIGVGNTIYF. CDR3 sequence (DNA): TGTGCCAGCAGTTTGATAGGGGTTGGAAACACCATATATTTT.

V usage is TRBV28 and J usage is TRBJ2-3; 9 bases agree with TRBD2. In germline, CDR1 is MDHEN, CDR2 SYDVKM. The V segment lost 4 bases and the J segment 3 bases; nucleotides outside the gene matches: 11. This CDR3 contains 17 residues. In DNA, the CDR3 is TGTGCCAGCAGTTCCCGAGAAGCGGGAGGAGGGACAGATACGCAGTATTTT. Translating it yields CASSSREAGGGTDTQYF.

This chain joins TRBV11-2 and TRBJ2-1; D is perhaps TRBD1 or TRBD2 (6 bases each). Germline CDR1 is SGHAT and CDR2 is FQNNGV. Trimming took 6 bases from V and 7 from J, leaving 22 bases between them. This CDR3 has 16 residues. CDR3 in DNA: TGTGCCAGCAGGATACTAAGGGGGAGGTATTGGAATGAGCAGTTCTTC. This sequence encodes CASRILRGRYWNEQFF. The entire variable domain, with the rest obtained from reference TRBV11-2 and TRBJ2-1, is as follows: EAGVAQSPRYKIIEKRQSVAFWCNPISGHATLYWYQQILGQGPKLLIQFQNNGVVDDSQLPKDRFSAERLKGVDSTLKIQPAKLEDSAVYLCASRILRGRYWNEQFFGPGTRLTVL.